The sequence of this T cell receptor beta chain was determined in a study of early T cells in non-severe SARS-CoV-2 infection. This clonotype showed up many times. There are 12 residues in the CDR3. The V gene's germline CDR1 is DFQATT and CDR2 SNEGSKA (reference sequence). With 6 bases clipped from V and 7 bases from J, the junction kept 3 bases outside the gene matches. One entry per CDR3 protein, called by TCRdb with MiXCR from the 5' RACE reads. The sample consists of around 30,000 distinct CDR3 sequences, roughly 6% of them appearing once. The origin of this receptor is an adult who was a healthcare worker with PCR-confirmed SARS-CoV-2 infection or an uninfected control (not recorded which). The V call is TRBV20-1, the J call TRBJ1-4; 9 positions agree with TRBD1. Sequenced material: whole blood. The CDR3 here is CSAGTGSEKLFF. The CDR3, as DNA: TGCAGTGCCGGGACAGGGTCTGAAAAACTGTTTTTT.